The present T cell receptor beta chain was sequenced within a study of CD8 T cells in Susac syndrome. Study conclusions and caveats: As the study acknowledged, the number of individuals who were part of its TCR sequencing and HLA analysis was relatively small.

This CDR3 has 17 residues. Germline CDR1 DFQATT, CDR2 SNEGSKA (reference sequence). V gave up 5 bases and J gave up 1 base; unmatched junction bases: 14. It was with random hexamers that roughly 0.45 to 1 ug RNA was reverse transcribed. The method of amplification for TCR beta CDR3 was immunoSEQ multiplex PCR, covering 54 Vbeta and 13 Jbeta. One entry per CDR3 protein results from TCRdb running MiXCR on the immunoSEQ multiplex PCR reads. Of hundreds of thousands of distinct CDR3 sequences listed, more than 85% are singletons. The sequenced target, TCR beta, came from blood CD8+ and CD4+ T cells. Isolation of CD8+ and CD4+ T cells was performed negatively, whereas enrichment of TEMRA cells was done by FACS. For this clonotype: Its antigen is unidentified.

This chain joins TRBV20-1 and TRBJ2-3; 8 bases agree with TRBD2. The clonotype was recovered from a human donor with multiple sclerosis. The specimen was CD4+ T cells from PBMCs. CDR3 sequence (DNA): TGCAGTGCTTCCGACGGCGGAGTTAGCGGGGGCACAGATACGCAGTATTTT. It codes for CSASDGGVSGGTDTQYF.